This is a list of T cell receptor beta chains from one sample in a study of shared clonotypes between healthy human individuals. Only in-frame clones appear in the TCRdb table, and some are missing; sequencing was by immunoSEQ multiplex PCR. The data show about 2.2 million clones, roughly 91% seen once. Source material: naive CD8+ T cells from PBMCs. These receptors all come from a man aged 18 to 30 in good health. Some clones in this sample may be carry-over from other donors' samples. Both conserved end residues are part of each CDR3. A D gene is named only where the DNA matches it firmly. Expanded clones get a size class; other rows say once, few or many, or leave the size out.

CDR3 protein: CASGSLGNTIYF
CDR3 DNA: TGTGCTAGTGGTTCGTTAGGGAACACCATATATTTT
V gene: TRBV12-5
J gene: TRBJ1-3
D gene: NA
clone size: NA

CDR3 protein: CASSEFGPGGEDTQYF
CDR3 DNA: TGTGCCAGCAGTGAATTTGGGCCGGGGGGCGAGGATACGCAGTATTTT
V gene: TRBV25-1
J gene: TRBJ2-3
D gene: NA
clone size: NA

CDR3 protein: CASALIARGSPTSTDTQYF
CDR3 DNA: TGTGCCAGCGCCCTAATCGCTCGAGGGAGCCCCACATCCACAGATACGCAGTATTTT
V gene: TRBV7-9
J gene: TRBJ2-3
D gene: NA
clone size: NA

CDR3 protein: CASSPAGVGTGELFF
CDR3 DNA: TGTGCCAGCAGCCCGGCCGGGGTTGGGACCGGGGAGCTGTTTTTT
V gene: TRBV7-3
J gene: TRBJ2-2
D gene: NA
clone size: NA

CDR3 protein: CASSLKTEKRDEKLFF
CDR3 DNA: TGTGCCAGCAGCTTGAAGACGGAGAAAAGGGACGAAAAACTGTTTTTT
V gene: TRBV5-4
J gene: TRBJ1-4
D gene: NA
clone size: NA

CDR3 protein: CASSESLFKELFF
CDR3 DNA: TGCGCCAGCAGTGAATCACTCTTCAAGGAGCTGTTTTTT
V gene: TRBV10-1
J gene: TRBJ2-2
D gene: NA
clone size: NA

CDR3 protein: CASSYSTDRGYEQYF
CDR3 DNA: TGTGCCAGCAGTTACTCGACGGACAGGGGTTACGAGCAGTACTTC
V gene: TRBV6-5
J gene: TRBJ2-7
D gene: TRBD1
clone size: NA

CDR3 protein: CASSENSQETQYF
CDR3 DNA: TGTGCCAGCAGTGAAAACAGTCAAGAGACCCAGTACTTC
V gene: TRBV25-1
J gene: TRBJ2-5
D gene: NA
clone size: NA

CDR3 protein: CASSARLGNEQFF
CDR3 DNA: TGTGCCAGCAGCGCCCGCCTAGGCAATGAGCAGTTCTTC
V gene: TRBV9
J gene: TRBJ2-1
D gene: NA
clone size: NA

CDR3 protein: CASSLEGLSGYEQYF
CDR3 DNA: TGTGCCAGCAGCTTAGAGGGGCTTAGCGGGTACGAGCAGTACTTC
V gene: TRBV11-2
J gene: TRBJ2-7
D gene: TRBD2
clone size: NA

CDR3 protein: CASSEGQGLPDTQYF
CDR3 DNA: TGCGCCAGCAGCGAAGGGCAGGGGCTTCCAGATACGCAGTATTTT
V gene: TRBV5-1
J gene: TRBJ2-3
D gene: NA
clone size: NA

CDR3 protein: CSVGAKQYF
CDR3 DNA: TGCAGCGTTGGGGCAAAGCAGTACTTC
V gene: TRBV29-1
J gene: TRBJ2-7
D gene: NA
clone size: NA

CDR3 protein: CASSLTGDEQYF
CDR3 DNA: TGTGCCAGCAGCTTGACAGGGGACGAGCAGTACTTC
V gene: TRBV13
J gene: TRBJ2-7
D gene: TRBD1
clone size: NA

CDR3 protein: CASRHPGTANPTASFYGYTF
CDR3 DNA: TGTGCCAGCAGGCATCCCGGGACAGCTAATCCGACTGCGTCTTTCTATGGCTACACCTTC
V gene: TRBV7-8
J gene: TRBJ1-2
D gene: TRBD1
clone size: NA

CDR3 protein: CATSRDLGGGIDTQYF
CDR3 DNA: TGTGCCACCAGCAGAGATTTGGGGGGCGGGATAGATACGCAGTATTTT
V gene: TRBV15
J gene: TRBJ2-3
D gene: NA
clone size: NA

CDR3 protein: CASSLGPGTGYYGYTF
CDR3 DNA: TGTGCCAGCAGCTTGGGACCAGGGACAGGGTACTATGGCTACACCTTC
V gene: TRBV5-6
J gene: TRBJ1-2
D gene: TRBD1
clone size: NA

CDR3 protein: CASSANDRANTEAFF
CDR3 DNA: TGTGCCAGCAGCGCAAATGACAGAGCGAACACTGAAGCTTTCTTT
V gene: TRBV9
J gene: TRBJ1-1
D gene: NA
clone size: NA

CDR3 protein: CASSQEAGSLYEQYF
CDR3 DNA: TGCGCCAGCAGCCAAGAGGCAGGGAGTCTGTACGAGCAGTACTTC
V gene: TRBV4-3
J gene: TRBJ2-7
D gene: NA
clone size: NA

CDR3 protein: CASNQRETQYF
CDR3 DNA: TGTGCCAGCAACCAGCGCGAGACCCAGTACTTC
V gene: TRBV28
J gene: TRBJ2-5
D gene: NA
clone size: NA

CDR3 protein: CASSFQALGYTEAFF
CDR3 DNA: TGTGCCAGCAGCTTCCAGGCCCTCGGGTACACTGAAGCTTTCTTT
V gene: TRBV13
J gene: TRBJ1-1
D gene: NA
clone size: NA

CDR3 protein: CASSLGGFGSYEQYF
CDR3 DNA: TGTGCCAGCAGCTTAGGGGGCTTCGGCTCCTACGAGCAGTACTTC
V gene: TRBV13
J gene: TRBJ2-7
D gene: NA
clone size: NA

CDR3 protein: CATRPGVITGELFF
CDR3 DNA: TGTGCCACCCGCCCGGGAGTAATCACCGGGGAGCTGTTTTTT
V gene: TRBV27
J gene: TRBJ2-2
D gene: NA
clone size: NA

CDR3 protein: CASSQDGSYGYTF
CDR3 DNA: TGCGCCAGCAGCCAAGATGGGAGCTATGGCTACACCTTC
V gene: TRBV4-3
J gene: TRBJ1-2
D gene: NA
clone size: NA

CDR3 protein: CASSLSRGTYNEQFF
CDR3 DNA: TGTGCCAGCAGTTTATCGAGGGGAACTTACAATGAGCAGTTCTTC
V gene: TRBV27
J gene: TRBJ2-1
D gene: NA
clone size: NA

CDR3 protein: CASSIGVAAGPKGNQPQHF
CDR3 DNA: TGTGCCAGTAGTATTGGGGTGGCGGCGGGGCCCAAGGGGAATCAGCCCCAGCATTTT
V gene: TRBV19
J gene: TRBJ1-5
D gene: NA
clone size: NA

CDR3 protein: CASSQTGTVYPYEQYF
CDR3 DNA: TGCGCCAGCAGCCAAACCGGGACAGTATATCCCTACGAGCAGTACTTC
V gene: TRBV4-3
J gene: TRBJ2-7
D gene: TRBD1
clone size: once

CDR3 protein: CASSWSSGYEQYF
CDR3 DNA: TGTGCCAGCAGTTGGTCTAGCGGTTACGAGCAGTACTTC
V gene: TRBV27
J gene: TRBJ2-7
D gene: TRBD2
clone size: NA

CDR3 protein: CASSSRPTDTQYF
CDR3 DNA: TGTGCCAGTAGTTCCCGCCCCACAGATACGCAGTATTTT
V gene: TRBV19
J gene: TRBJ2-3
D gene: NA
clone size: NA

CDR3 protein: CASNHRAVNQETQYF
CDR3 DNA: TGTGCCAGCAACCACCGGGCGGTCAACCAAGAGACCCAGTACTTC
V gene: TRBV7-9
J gene: TRBJ2-5
D gene: NA
clone size: NA

CDR3 protein: CASSSGPEAFF
CDR3 DNA: TGTGCCAGCAGCTCCGGACCCGAAGCTTTCTTT
V gene: TRBV27
J gene: TRBJ1-1
D gene: NA
clone size: few

CDR3 protein: CASSQGSGHHSYNEQFF
CDR3 DNA: TGCGCCAGCAGCCAAGGTAGCGGGCACCACTCCTACAATGAGCAGTTCTTC
V gene: TRBV4-3
J gene: TRBJ2-1
D gene: TRBD2
clone size: once

CDR3 protein: CASSLGLAGENGELFF
CDR3 DNA: TGTGCCAGCAGCTTGGGACTAGCGGGAGAAAACGGGGAGCTGTTTTTT
V gene: TRBV13
J gene: TRBJ2-2
D gene: TRBD2
clone size: NA

CDR3 protein: CSVETLYEQYF
CDR3 DNA: TGCAGCGTTGAAACACTCTACGAGCAGTACTTC
V gene: TRBV29-1
J gene: TRBJ2-7
D gene: NA
clone size: NA

CDR3 protein: CASSSDSLWGNEQFF
CDR3 DNA: TGTGCCAGCAGCTCTGACAGCCTCTGGGGCAATGAGCAGTTCTTC
V gene: TRBV7-2
J gene: TRBJ2-1
D gene: NA
clone size: NA

CDR3 protein: CASTASLTTHYGYTF
CDR3 DNA: TGTGCCAGCACCGCTTCACTTACCACCCACTATGGCTACACCTTC
V gene: TRBV2
J gene: TRBJ1-2
D gene: NA
clone size: NA

CDR3 protein: CASSELGLSYEQYF
CDR3 DNA: TGTGCCAGCAGTGAATTGGGCCTTTCCTACGAGCAGTACTTC
V gene: TRBV25-1
J gene: TRBJ2-7
D gene: NA
clone size: NA

CDR3 protein: CASSPQHPDNEQYF
CDR3 DNA: TGTGCCAGCAGTCCGCAGCATCCAGACAACGAGCAGTACTTC
V gene: TRBV5-6
J gene: TRBJ2-7
D gene: NA
clone size: NA

CDR3 protein: CASSTPLTHRSDEQYF
CDR3 DNA: TGTGCCAGCAGCACCCCCTTAACCCACCGCAGCGACGAGCAGTACTTC
V gene: TRBV21-1
J gene: TRBJ2-7
D gene: NA
clone size: NA

CDR3 protein: CASSEGDRIYSNQPQHF
CDR3 DNA: TGTGCCAGCAGTGAAGGGGACAGGATCTATAGCAATCAGCCCCAGCATTTT
V gene: TRBV2
J gene: TRBJ1-5
D gene: TRBD1
clone size: NA

CDR3 protein: CASSYHKGSGAEQYF
CDR3 DNA: TGTGCCAGCAGTTACCACAAGGGTTCTGGCGCCGAGCAGTACTTC
V gene: TRBV6-6
J gene: TRBJ2-7
D gene: NA
clone size: once

CDR3 protein: CASSLGGYLGNEQFF
CDR3 DNA: TGTGCCAGCAGCTTAGGGGGGTACCTGGGGAATGAGCAGTTCTTC
V gene: TRBV7-9
J gene: TRBJ2-1
D gene: NA
clone size: NA

CDR3 protein: CASSLYSLPYNEQFF
CDR3 DNA: TGTGCCAGCAGCTTATACTCCCTCCCTTACAATGAGCAGTTCTTC
V gene: TRBV7-3
J gene: TRBJ2-1
D gene: NA
clone size: NA

CDR3 protein: CASSSQGGWADTQYF
CDR3 DNA: TGCGCCAGCAGTTCACAGGGAGGATGGGCAGATACGCAGTATTTT
V gene: TRBV10-1
J gene: TRBJ2-3
D gene: NA
clone size: NA

CDR3 protein: CASSLGSPASYEQYF
CDR3 DNA: TGTGCCAGCAGTTTGGGTTCGCCAGCCTCCTACGAGCAGTACTTC
V gene: TRBV27
J gene: TRBJ2-7
D gene: NA
clone size: NA

CDR3 protein: CATLPGPLNTGELFF
CDR3 DNA: TGTGCCACCCTCCCGGGGCCCTTGAACACCGGGGAGCTGTTTTTT
V gene: TRBV15
J gene: TRBJ2-2
D gene: NA
clone size: NA

CDR3 protein: CASTHTGAGSTGELFF
CDR3 DNA: TGTGCCAGCACTCACACGGGGGCAGGGAGCACCGGGGAGCTGTTTTTT
V gene: TRBV7-9
J gene: TRBJ2-2
D gene: NA
clone size: NA

CDR3 protein: CATGGTGLTGELFF
CDR3 DNA: TGTGCCACCGGGGGTACAGGGTTGACCGGGGAGCTGTTTTTT
V gene: TRBV15
J gene: TRBJ2-2
D gene: NA
clone size: once

CDR3 protein: CASSVGDRLSEQYF
CDR3 DNA: TGTGCCAGCAGCGTTGGAGACAGGCTCTCCGAGCAGTACTTC
V gene: TRBV9
J gene: TRBJ2-7
D gene: NA
clone size: NA

CDR3 protein: CASSETVTTEAFF
CDR3 DNA: TGTGCCAGCAGTGAGACGGTTACCACTGAAGCTTTCTTT
V gene: TRBV6-4
J gene: TRBJ1-1
D gene: NA
clone size: NA

CDR3 protein: CASSLSSGANTEAFF
CDR3 DNA: TGTGCCAGCAGTTTATCTTCCGGAGCGAACACTGAAGCTTTCTTT
V gene: TRBV27
J gene: TRBJ1-1
D gene: NA
clone size: NA

CDR3 protein: CASSLSGGRTEAFF
CDR3 DNA: TGTGCCAGCAGCTTGTCAGGGGGCAGGACTGAAGCTTTCTTT
V gene: TRBV5-6
J gene: TRBJ1-1
D gene: TRBD1
clone size: NA